This TCR beta chain is from a study of blood T cell repertoires in COVID-19 (dated by TCRdb to about 2020). Concerning the study at large: Samples covering the acute and convalescent phases of COVID-19 were provided by collaborators in the United States, Italy and Spain. Subjects who had been exposed to COVID-19, were actively infected with it, or had recovered from it provided the deeply sampled blood TCRbeta repertoires that made up the dataset. Where available, HLA class I and class II types were obtained from metadata supplied by the sample provider rather than from assay-based typing. The prospective study material was composed of cDNA or gDNA derived from T cells, B-cell-depleted T cells, or PBMCs. Sample metadata almost always included a de-identified subject ID, COVID-19 status, age in years and sex. The samples were drawn from two sources: the first 160 participants of the ongoing ImmuneRACE study, and 1,000 to 1,500 subjects contributed by 6 global collaborators. The repertoires were made available in a free public database intended to serve as a resource for research on the immune response to SARS-CoV-2.

Counted from cysteine to phenylalanine, this CDR3 has 16 amino acids. Only the CDR3 DNA stays, 48 bases, in frame from base 1. Looking up the germline V gene (reference sequence) yields CDR1 LNHDA and CDR2 SQIVND. At the junction V is shortened by 4 bases and J by 1 base; bases outside the gene matches: 4. Enrolling through a virtual design, the prospective study's participants ranged in age from roughly 18 to 95 years and lived across roughly 23 United States geographic areas. To assign participants to cohorts, the prospective study relied on clinical history that participants themselves reported in a screening survey and a study questionnaire. Recovered participants in ImmuneRACE Cohort 3 were defined as having two consecutive negative NP/OP PCR tests, clearance from a healthcare professional, or resolution of symptoms. In the prospective study, whole blood, serum and a nasopharyngeal or oropharyngeal swab were collected from each participant by mobile phlebotomists. Participants in the prospective study had the option to provide additional blood draws and questionnaires over a roughly 2-month period. Before DNA extraction, prospective study blood samples were shipped either frozen or at room temperature.

The study at large found these results: The amount of clinical and demographic metadata varied by source and participant and was provided uncurated.

The immunoSEQ Assay, a bias-controlled multiplex PCR, was used to amplify TCRbeta CDR3 regions from genomic DNA. The original methods were these. Nucleated cell counts per sample were estimated from amplification of reference gene primers within the assay. To quantify the absolute abundance of each unique TCRbeta CDR3 rearrangement, sequence reads were collapsed and filtered. Productive Simpson clonality was computed per sample as the square root of Simpson's diversity index over productive rearrangements. Not all clones reach the TCRdb copy of this immuneACCESS table, which keeps in-frame sequences only. Checked studies attribute under half of the gap to unresolved V genes and leave the rest unexplained. That table furnishes V, J and clone size, whereas the DNA furnished D and trimming. The sample table records 300,000 to 350,000 clones; approximately 85% of these occur just once. The top ten clones comprise under 2.5% of the sample.

In its sample, this clone was seen once. Its antigen is unknown. Within one base of it there is no much larger clone, and no base qualities were kept. Sequences were obtained from PBMCs or T cells enriched from blood (not recorded which). The chain uses TRBV19 and TRBJ1-3; TRBD1 lines up with 10 middle nucleotides. This receptor was obtained from a man younger than 40 who had recovered from COVID-19. At the DNA level, the sequence is TGTGCCAGTAGTACTTCGGGACAGGGGTCTGGAAACACCATATATTTT. Its protein product is CASSTSGQGSGNTIYF.